The rows below give T cell receptor beta chains drawn from one sample of a study of T cells in Graves' hyperthyroidism and ophthalmopathy. A single record per CDR3 protein comes from TCRdb applying MiXCR to the multiplex PCR reads. Among more than 300,000 distinct CDR3 sequences, about 14% were seen once, and the ten largest hold roughly a fifth. The sample taken for sequencing was blood. The receptor source for this set is a woman aged 30 to 39 with Graves' ophthalmopathy. The CDR3 runs from the conserved cysteine through the conserved F or W. The D gene is left open where the match is weak. A row's size may be missing; if present it is once, few, many or a size class.

abundance	v_gene	j_gene	d_gene	CDR3nt	CDR3aa
-	TRBV6-1	TRBJ2-3	TRBD2	TGTGCCAGCACCCAACTAGCGCTTGGCACAGATACGCAGTATTTT	CASTQLALGTDTQYF
few	TRBV20-1	TRBJ1-5	-	TGCAGTGCTAGAGATCGGAGTGGGCAGCTACAGCATTTT	CSARDRSGQLQHF
many	TRBV9	TRBJ2-7	TRBD1	TGTGCCAGCAGCGTAGGTGCGGCAGGGGGCCGTCACGAGCAGTACTTC	CASSVGAAGGRHEQYF
many	TRBV20-1	TRBJ2-2	-	TGCAGTCCCAGGAGTTACACCGGGGAGCTGTTTTTT	CSPRSYTGELFF
-	TRBV11-2	TRBJ1-2	-	TGTGCCAGCATCCCTCTTGCCACGCTGATTGGGGGGGCCGGCGGCTACACCTTC	CASIPLATLIGGAGGYTF
many	TRBV20-1	TRBJ2-3	-	TGCAGTGCTAGTTCCGGGGATGCAGATACGCAGTATTTT	CSASSGDADTQYF
many	TRBV7-9	TRBJ2-7	-	TGTGCCAGCAACCCAGGGGGGGGAGGCTCCTACGAGCAGTACTTC	CASNPGGGGSYEQYF
few	TRBV9	TRBJ2-3	-	TGTGCCAGCAGCGTATTACCTAGCACAGATACGCAGTATTTT	CASSVLPSTDTQYF
-	TRBV4-1	TRBJ2-3	TRBD2	TGCGCCAGCAGCCAAGATTGGCTAGCGGGGGGAGATACGCAGTATTTT	CASSQDWLAGGDTQYF
-	TRBV27	TRBJ2-7	-	TGTGCCAGCAGTGTAATCGGGTTTTCGCCCGAGCAGTACTTC	CASSVIGFSPEQYF
many	TRBV28	TRBJ1-1	-	TGTGCCAGCAGTTTTGACCCTTTCAACACTGAAGCTTTCTTT	CASSFDPFNTEAFF
many	TRBV12-3/TRBV12-4	TRBJ1-1	-	TGTGCCAGCAGTTTCGGCAGTAACACTGAAGCTTTCTTT	CASSFGSNTEAFF
many	TRBV3-1	TRBJ2-3	TRBD1	TGTGCCAGCAGCCAAGGGCCGGGACAGTACACAGATACGCAGTATTTT	CASSQGPGQYTDTQYF
few	TRBV20-1	TRBJ2-5	-	TGCAGTGCTAGTGGGACACTTTCGGACCAAGAGACCCAGTACTTC	CSASGTLSDQETQYF
many	TRBV6-1	TRBJ1-5	-	TGTGCCAGCAGTTACGGGACTTATAATCAGCCCCAGCATTTT	CASSYGTYNQPQHF
many	TRBV3-1	TRBJ2-2	-	TGTGCCAGCAGCCAAGACGGATGGGATGCCACCCTCACCGGGGAGCTGTTTTTT	CASSQDGWDATLTGELFF
many	TRBV30	TRBJ1-6	TRBD1	TGTGCCTGGAGCTCTGGGACAGGGGAATATTCACCCCTCCACTTT	CAWSSGTGEYSPLHF
many	TRBV20-1	TRBJ1-5	-	TGCAGTGCTAGAGGACGGGGGGGACCTAGCAATCAGCCCCAGCATTTT	CSARGRGGPSNQPQHF
many	TRBV3-1	TRBJ2-7	TRBD1	TGTGCCAGCAGCCAAGAGTGGCAGGGGGCGAATCAGCAGTACTTC	CASSQEWQGANQQYF
many	TRBV28	TRBJ2-7	-	TGTGCCAGCAGTAACACAGGTACCTACGAGCAGTACTTC	CASSNTGTYEQYF
-	TRBV30	TRBJ2-1	TRBD2	TGTGCCTGGAGTCTGGCGGGGGGATCCAATGAGCAGTTCTTC	CAWSLAGGSNEQFF
many	TRBV5-1	TRBJ2-7	-	TGCGCCAGCAGCTTAAGGGACGAGCAGTACTTC	CASSLRDEQYF
many	TRBV12-5	TRBJ2-1	-	TGTGCTAGTGGTTGGGGACCTAATGAGCAGTTCTTC	CASGWGPNEQFF
many	TRBV15	TRBJ2-5	-	TGTGCCACCAGCAGAGATGGGGGGCCAGAGACCCAGTACTTC	CATSRDGGPETQYF
many	TRBV28	TRBJ2-7	-	TGTGCCAGCAGAACGACAGGTATCTCCTACGAGCAGTACTTC	CASRTTGISYEQYF
-	TRBV5-1	TRBJ2-7	-	TGCGCCAGCAGCTTGGTCCCTCGAACCCACGAGCAGTACTTC	CASSLVPRTHEQYF
many	TRBV3-1	TRBJ2-2	-	TGTGCCAGCAGCCAAGATCTGATGGCCGGGGAGCTGTTTTTT	CASSQDLMAGELFF
few	TRBV11-2	TRBJ1-2	TRBD1	TGTGCCAGCAGCTTAGATGGTGGGGCAGGGGGCGTTGGCTACACCTTC	CASSLDGGAGGVGYTF
few	TRBV6-6	TRBJ1-3	-	TGTGCCAGCAGTTACACACAGGGTAGTTCTGGAAACACCATATATTTT	CASSYTQGSSGNTIYF
-	TRBV19	TRBJ2-7	TRBD1	TGTGCCAGCGCGGACAGGGGTGTCGAGCAGTACTTC	CASADRGVEQYF
-	TRBV5-8	TRBJ2-1	TRBD2	TGTGCCAGCAGCTTGGAGATCGGACTAGGATCATACAATGAGCAGTTCTTC	CASSLEIGLGSYNEQFF
many	TRBV11-2	TRBJ1-2	-	TGTGCCAGCAGCTTAGATTATACGGATGGCTACACCTTC	CASSLDYTDGYTF
many	TRBV9	TRBJ1-4	-	TGTGCCAGCGGCCGAGGGAATGAAAAACTGTTTTTT	CASGRGNEKLFF
-	TRBV5-5	TRBJ1-1	-	TGTGCCAGCAGCTTTATGGGGGGGAACACTGAAGCTTTCTTT	CASSFMGGNTEAFF